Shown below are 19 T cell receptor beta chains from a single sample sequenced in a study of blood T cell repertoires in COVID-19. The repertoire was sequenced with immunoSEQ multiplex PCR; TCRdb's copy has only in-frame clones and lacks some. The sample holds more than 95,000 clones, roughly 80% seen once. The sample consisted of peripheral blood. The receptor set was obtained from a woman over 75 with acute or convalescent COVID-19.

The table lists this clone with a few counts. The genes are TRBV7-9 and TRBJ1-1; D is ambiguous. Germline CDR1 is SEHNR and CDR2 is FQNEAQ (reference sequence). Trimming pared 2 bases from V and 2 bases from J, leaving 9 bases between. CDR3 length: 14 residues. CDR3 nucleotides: TGTGCCAGCAGCTTATGGTTGAGTAACACTGAAGCTTTCTTT. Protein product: CASSLWLSNTEAFF. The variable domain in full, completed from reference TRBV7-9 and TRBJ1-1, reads DTGVSQNPRHKITKRGQNVTFRCDPISEHNRLYWYRQTLGQGPEFLTYFQNEAQLEKSRLLSDRFSAERPKGSFSTLEIQRTEQGDSAMYLCASSLWLSNTEAFFGQGTRLTVV.

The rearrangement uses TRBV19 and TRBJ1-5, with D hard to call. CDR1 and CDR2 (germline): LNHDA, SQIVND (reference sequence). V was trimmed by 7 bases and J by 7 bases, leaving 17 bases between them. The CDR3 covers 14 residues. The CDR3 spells CASNGFTGGQPQHF. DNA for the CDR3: TGTGCCAGTAACGGCTTCACGGGAGGGCAGCCCCAGCATTTT.

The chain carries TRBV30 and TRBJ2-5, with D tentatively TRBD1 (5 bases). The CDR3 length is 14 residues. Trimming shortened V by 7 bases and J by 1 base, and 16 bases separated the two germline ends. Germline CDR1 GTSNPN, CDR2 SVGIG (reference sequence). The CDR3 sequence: CAYDSYLLQETQYF. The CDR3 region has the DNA TGTGCCTACGACAGTTACTTACTCCAAGAGACCCAGTACTTC.

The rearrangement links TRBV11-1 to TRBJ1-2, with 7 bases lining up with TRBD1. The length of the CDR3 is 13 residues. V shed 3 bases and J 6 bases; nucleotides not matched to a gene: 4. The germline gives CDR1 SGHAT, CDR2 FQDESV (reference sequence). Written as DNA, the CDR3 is TGTGCCAGCAGCTTTGTAGGGGGCGATGGCTACACCTTC. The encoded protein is CASSFVGGDGYTF.

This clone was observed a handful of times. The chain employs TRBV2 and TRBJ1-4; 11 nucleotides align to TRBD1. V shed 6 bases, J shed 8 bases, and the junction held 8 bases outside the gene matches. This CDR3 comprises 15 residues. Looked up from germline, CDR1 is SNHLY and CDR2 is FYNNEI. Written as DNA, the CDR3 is TGTGCCAGCAGCCCCGGGACAGGGGGGGACGAAAAACTGTTTTTT. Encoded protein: CASSPGTGGDEKLFF.

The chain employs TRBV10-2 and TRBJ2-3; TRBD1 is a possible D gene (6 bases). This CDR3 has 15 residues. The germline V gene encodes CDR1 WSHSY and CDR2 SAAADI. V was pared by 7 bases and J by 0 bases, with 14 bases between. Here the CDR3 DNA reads TGCGCCAGCAACCTACAGGGTTTCAGCACAGATACGCAGTATTTT. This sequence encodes CASNLQGFSTDTQYF.

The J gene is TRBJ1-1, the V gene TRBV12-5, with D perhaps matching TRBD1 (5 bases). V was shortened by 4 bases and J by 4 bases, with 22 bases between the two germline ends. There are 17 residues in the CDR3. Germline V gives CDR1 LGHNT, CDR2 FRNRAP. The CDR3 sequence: CASGSVKRKGRGTEAFF. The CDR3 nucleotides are TGTGCTAGTGGTTCTGTCAAACGCAAGGGGCGAGGCACTGAAGCTTTCTTT.

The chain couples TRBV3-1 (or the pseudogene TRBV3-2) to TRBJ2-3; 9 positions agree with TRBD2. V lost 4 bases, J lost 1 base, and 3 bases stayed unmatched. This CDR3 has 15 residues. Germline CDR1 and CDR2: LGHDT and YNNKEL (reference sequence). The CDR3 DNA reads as TGTGCCAGCAGCCGACTAGCGGACGGCACAGATACGCAGTATTTT. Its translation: CASSRLADGTDTQYF.

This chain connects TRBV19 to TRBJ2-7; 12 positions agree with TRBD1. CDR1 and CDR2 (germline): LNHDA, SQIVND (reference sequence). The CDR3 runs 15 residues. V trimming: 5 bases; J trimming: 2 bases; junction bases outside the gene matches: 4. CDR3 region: CASSYGTGGTYEQYV. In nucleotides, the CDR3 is TGTGCCAGTAGTTACGGGACAGGGGGCACCTACGAGCAGTACGTC.

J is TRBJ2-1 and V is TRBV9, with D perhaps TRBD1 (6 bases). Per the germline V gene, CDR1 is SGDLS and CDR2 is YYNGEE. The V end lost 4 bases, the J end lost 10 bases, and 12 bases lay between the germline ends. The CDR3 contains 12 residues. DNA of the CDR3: TGTGCCAGCAGCTCCAGGGGTCAGGAGCAGTTCTTC. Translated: CASSSRGQEQFF.

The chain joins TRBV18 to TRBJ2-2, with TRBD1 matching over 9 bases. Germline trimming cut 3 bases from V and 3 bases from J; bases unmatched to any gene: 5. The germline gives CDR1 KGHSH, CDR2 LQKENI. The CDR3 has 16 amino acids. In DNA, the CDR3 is TGTGCCAGCTCACCGCCGGGACAGGGTTACACCGGGGAGCTGTTTTTT. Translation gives CASSPPGQGYTGELFF.

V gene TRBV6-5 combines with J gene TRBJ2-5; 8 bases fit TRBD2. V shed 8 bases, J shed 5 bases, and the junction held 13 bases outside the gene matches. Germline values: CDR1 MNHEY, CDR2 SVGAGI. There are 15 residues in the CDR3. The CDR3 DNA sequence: TGTGCCAGCGACCTCTTCAGCGGGAGTGGCGAGACCCAGTACTTC. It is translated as CASDLFSGSGETQYF.

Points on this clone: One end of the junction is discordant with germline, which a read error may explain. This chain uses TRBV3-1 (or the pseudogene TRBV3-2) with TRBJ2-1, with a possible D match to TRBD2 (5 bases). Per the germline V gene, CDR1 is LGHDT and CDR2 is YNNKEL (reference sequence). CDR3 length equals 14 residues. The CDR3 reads CASSQRVLGDKGVF. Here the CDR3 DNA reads TGTGCCAGCAGCCAGAGAGTTTTGGGAGACAAGGGTGTCTTC.

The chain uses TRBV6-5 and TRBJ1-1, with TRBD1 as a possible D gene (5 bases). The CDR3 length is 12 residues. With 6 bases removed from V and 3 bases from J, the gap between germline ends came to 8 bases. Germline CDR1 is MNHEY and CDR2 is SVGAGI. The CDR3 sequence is CASRTDYTEAFF. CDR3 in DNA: TGTGCCAGCAGGACAGACTACACTGAAGCTTTCTTT.

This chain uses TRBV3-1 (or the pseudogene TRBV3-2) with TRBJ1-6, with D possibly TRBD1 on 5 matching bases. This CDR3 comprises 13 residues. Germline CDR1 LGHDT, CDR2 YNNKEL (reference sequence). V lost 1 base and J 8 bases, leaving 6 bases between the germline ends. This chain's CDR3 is CASSQGGDSPLHF. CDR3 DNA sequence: TGTGCCAGCAGCCAAGGGGGGGATTCACCCCTCCACTTT.

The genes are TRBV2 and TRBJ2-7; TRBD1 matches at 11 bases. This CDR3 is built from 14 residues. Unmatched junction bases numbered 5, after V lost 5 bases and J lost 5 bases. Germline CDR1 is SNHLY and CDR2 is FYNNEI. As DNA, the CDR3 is TGTGCCAGCAGTCCAGGACAGGGGGCCAACGAGCAGTACGTC. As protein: CASSPGQGANEQYV.

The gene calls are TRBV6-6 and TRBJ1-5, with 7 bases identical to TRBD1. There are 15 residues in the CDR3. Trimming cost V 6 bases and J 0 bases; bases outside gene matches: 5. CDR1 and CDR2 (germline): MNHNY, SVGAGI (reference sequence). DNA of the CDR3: TGTGCCAGCAGGACAGGGCCGTATAGCAATCAGCCCCAGCATTTT. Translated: CASRTGPYSNQPQHF.

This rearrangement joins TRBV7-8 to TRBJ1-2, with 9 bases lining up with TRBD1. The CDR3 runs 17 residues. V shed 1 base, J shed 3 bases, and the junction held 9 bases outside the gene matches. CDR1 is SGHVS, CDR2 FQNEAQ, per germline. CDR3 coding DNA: TGTGCCAGCAGCTTAGGACTTTCGGGACAGGGCTACTATGGCTACACCTTC. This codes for CASSLGLSGQGYYGYTF.

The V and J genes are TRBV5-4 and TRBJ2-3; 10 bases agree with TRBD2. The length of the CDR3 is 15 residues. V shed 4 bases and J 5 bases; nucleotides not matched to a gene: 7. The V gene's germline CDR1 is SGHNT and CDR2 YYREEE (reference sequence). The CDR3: CASSRTLAGEDTQYF. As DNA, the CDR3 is TGTGCCAGCAGCCGGACCCTAGCGGGAGAAGATACGCAGTATTTT.